This T cell receptor (beta chain) was recovered during a study of early T cells in non-severe SARS-CoV-2 infection. Across the study: Bulk RNA isolated from unsorted whole blood underwent sequencing; chains were not paired.

The study, taken as a whole, reports: Sequences matched to VDJdb favored anti-spike CD8 responses, while private and CD4 specificities were missed.

As concerns this clonotype: Its target is unknown.

CDR1 MGHDK and CDR2 SYGVNS come from the germline V gene. CDR3 length: 11 amino acids. V was shortened by 8 bases and J by 13 bases, with 17 bases between the two germline ends. Individual cDNA molecules were tagged with unique molecular identifiers, the study reported. Each CDR3 protein gets one entry after TCRdb re-called the 5' RACE reads with MiXCR. Of tens of thousands of distinct CDR3 sequences in the sample, around 9% are singletons; the top ten hold under 25%. This chain uses TRBV25-1 with TRBJ1-1, with D perhaps matching TRBD1 (5 bases). Sequenced: whole blood. The TCR was taken from an adult who was a healthcare worker with PCR-confirmed SARS-CoV-2 infection or an uninfected control (not recorded which). CDR3 protein: CASRGTRRSFF. CDR3 sequence (DNA): TGTGCCAGCCGGGGGACCCGAAGGAGTTTCTTT. The full variable domain, with the rest looked up from reference TRBV25-1 and TRBJ1-1, is EADIYQTPRYLVIGTGKKITLECSQTMGHDKMYWYQQDPGMELHLIHYSYGVNSTEKGDLSSESTVSRIRTEHFPLTLESARPSHTSQYLCASRGTRRSFFGQGTRLTVV.